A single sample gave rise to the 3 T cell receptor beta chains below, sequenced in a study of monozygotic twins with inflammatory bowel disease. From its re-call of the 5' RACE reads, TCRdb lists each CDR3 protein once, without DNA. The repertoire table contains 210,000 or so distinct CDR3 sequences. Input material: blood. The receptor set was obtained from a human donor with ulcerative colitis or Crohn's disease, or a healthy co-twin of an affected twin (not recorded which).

The CDR3 protein is CASSRGLEYEQYF. The V call is TRBV3-1, the J call TRBJ2-7. The CDR3 is 13 amino acids. Germline V gene data show CDR1 as LGHDT and CDR2 as YNNKEL (reference sequence).

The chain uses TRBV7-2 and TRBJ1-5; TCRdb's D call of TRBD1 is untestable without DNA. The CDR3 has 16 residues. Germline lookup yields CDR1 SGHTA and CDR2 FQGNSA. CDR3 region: CASSSGDGFRNQPQHF.

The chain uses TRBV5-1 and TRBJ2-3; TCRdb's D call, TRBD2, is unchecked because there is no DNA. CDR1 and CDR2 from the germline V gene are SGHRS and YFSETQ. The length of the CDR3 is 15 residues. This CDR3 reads CASSGGLASTDTQYF.